This record looks at one T cell receptor beta chain sequence and its context. Its antigen is unknown. This CDR3 is built from 13 residues. Trimming removed 0 bases at V and 3 bases at J, with 4 bases between. Germline V lookup: CDR1 SGHTA, CDR2 FQGTGA. These data are taken from a study of cytomegalovirus exposure and HLA in healthy donors. In the PCR, 60 Vbeta and 13 Jbeta primers were used. Original processing methods: In a later analysis, around 12 million of about 80 million unique beta chains occurred in at least two donors. Measured with immunoSEQ multiplex PCR; TCRdb has only the in-frame clones, and not every one. V and J calls and clone size are given by that table; D and trimming were obtained from the DNA. The sample comprises about 110,000 clones, 73% of which are singletons, and nearly 0.9% rests with the top ten. Findings and caveats of the study: Earlier findings revealed that most TCR beta V segments proved productive either about 90% or about 30% of the time.

The chain carries TRBV7-3 and TRBJ2-3, with D uncertain. The TCR comes from a woman younger than 45 in good health and CMV-seronegative. The sequencing sample was made of PBMCs. This CDR3 reads CASSLTGTDTQYF. CDR3 DNA sequence: TGTGCCAGCAGCTTAACCGGGACAGATACGCAGTATTTT.